This T cell receptor (beta chain) came from a study of blood T cell repertoires in COVID-19. About the research overall: Specimens from acute and convalescent COVID-19 originated in the United States, Italy and Spain.

With respect to this clone: The junction departs from germline at one end; a sequencing error may be responsible.

The data were produced by immunoSEQ multiplex PCR, yet TCRdb's version contains in-frame clones alone and is incomplete. This repertoire shows fewer than 350,000 clones, 70% to 90% found once; its top ten account for almost 9.5%. Germline V lookup: CDR1 MGHDK, CDR2 SYGVNS. The CDR3 sequence is 13 residues long. The gene calls are TRBV25-1 and TRBJ2-3; 12 bases line up with TRBD2. The source of this sequence is a young man with active or convalescent COVID-19. Material: peripheral blood. CDR3 amino acids: CASTKAGLAGQSF. CDR3 nucleotide sequence: TGTGCCAGCACAAAGGCGGGACTAGCGGGCCAGAGTTTT.